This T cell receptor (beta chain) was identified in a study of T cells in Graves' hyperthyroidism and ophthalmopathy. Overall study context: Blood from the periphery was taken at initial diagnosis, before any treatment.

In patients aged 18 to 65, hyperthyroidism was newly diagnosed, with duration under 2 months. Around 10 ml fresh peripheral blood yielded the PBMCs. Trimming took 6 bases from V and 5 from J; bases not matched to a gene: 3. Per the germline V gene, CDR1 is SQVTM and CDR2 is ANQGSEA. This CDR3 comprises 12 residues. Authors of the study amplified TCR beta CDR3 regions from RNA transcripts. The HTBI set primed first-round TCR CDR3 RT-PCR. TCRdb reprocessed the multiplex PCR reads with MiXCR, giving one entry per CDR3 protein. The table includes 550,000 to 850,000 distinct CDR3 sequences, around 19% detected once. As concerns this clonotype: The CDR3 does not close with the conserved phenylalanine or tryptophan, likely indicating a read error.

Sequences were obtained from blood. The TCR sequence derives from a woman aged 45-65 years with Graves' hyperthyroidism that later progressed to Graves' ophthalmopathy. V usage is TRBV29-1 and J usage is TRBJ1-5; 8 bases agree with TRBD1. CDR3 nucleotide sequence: TGCAGCGTAACAGGGGGGGATCAGCCCCAGCATCTT. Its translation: CSVTGGDQPQHL.